One TCR beta chain is described in this entry. The sample originates from a study of identical twins. MiXCR, run by TCRdb on the 5' RACE reads, gives a single entry per CDR3 protein. Counted here are approximately 550,000 distinct CDR3 sequences, 20% to 25% occurring once; the ten biggest clones make up 0.45% to 0.5%. With 7 bases removed from V and 4 bases from J, the gap between germline ends came to 19 bases. The CDR3 sequence is 15 residues long. Germline V gene lookup returns CDR1 MNHNS and CDR2 SASEGT. These data were also reused for a study on yellow fever vaccine responses in identical twins.

This TCR was recovered from a woman younger than 35 in good health. The chain joins TRBV6-1 to TRBJ2-5; tentative D call: TRBD2 (6 bases). The sample was CD4+ T cells sorted from blood. In DNA form, the CDR3 reads TGTGCCAGCACCCCATGGGGTGTCGGGAGAGAGACCCAGTACTTC. Its protein is CASTPWGVGRETQYF.